The 17 T cell receptor beta chains in this list originate from one sample, sequenced in a study of blood T cell repertoires in COVID-19 (dated by TCRdb to between 2020 and 2021). Library preparation was by the immunoSEQ multiplex PCR assay. The source is immuneACCESS, and TCRdb retained only in-frame sequences with V and J called. Part of the clones is not carried over; for the studies checked, unresolved V genes explain less than half of this, and the remainder is unexplained. The sample data list about 380,000 clones, and around 87% of these were observed just once. Around 1.3% of the sample belongs to the ten largest clones. The material sequenced was PBMCs or T cells enriched from blood (not recorded which). The receptor source for this set is a man aged 30 to 39 who had recovered from COVID-19.

V gene TRBV3-1 (or the pseudogene TRBV3-2) combines with J gene TRBJ1-2, with D possibly TRBD1 on 6 matching bases. Germline loops: CDR1 LGHDT, CDR2 YNNKEL (reference sequence). V was cut by 6 bases and J by 3 bases, with 23 bases left in between. The CDR3 is 17 amino acids. In nucleotides, the CDR3 is TGTGCCAGCAGGGGACCCCGGGACACAGGAGATTACTATGGCTACACCTTC. Translated, it gives CASRGPRDTGDYYGYTF.

V is TRBV6-6 and J is TRBJ2-5; TRBD2 matches at 9 bases. Trimming took 5 bases from V and 3 from J; bases not matched to a gene: 13. Germline V gene sequence: CDR1 MNHNY, CDR2 SVGAGI (reference sequence). This CDR3 contains 17 residues. As DNA, the CDR3 is TGTGCCAGCAGTCCGTGGGGAGCGGGGGGCTCGGAAGAGACCCAGTACTTC. Its translation is CASSPWGAGGSEETQYF.

The rearrangement joins TRBV4-3 to TRBJ2-7, with 12 bases that match TRBD2. Germline values: CDR1 LGHNA, CDR2 YSLEER. This CDR3 is built from 15 residues. V lost 5 bases to trimming and J lost 2 bases; unmatched junction nucleotides: 4. This CDR3 reads CASSFGLAGTYEQYF. CDR3 coding DNA: TGCGCCAGCAGCTTCGGACTAGCGGGAACCTACGAGCAGTACTTC.

V and J are TRBV30 and TRBJ1-2, with 10 bases identical to TRBD1. Germline CDR1 is GTSNPN and CDR2 is SVGIG (reference sequence). This CDR3 is 14 amino acids long. The J segment lost 2 bases and the V segment lost 5 bases, leaving 5 bases of the junction unmatched. The CDR3 nucleotides are TGTGCCTGGTCGCCGGGACAGGGGAACTATGGCTACACCTTC. Encoded protein: CAWSPGQGNYGYTF.

The chain uses TRBV25-1 and TRBJ2-3; tentatively, D is TRBD1 (6 bases). There are 16 residues in the CDR3. The V gene's germline CDR1 is MGHDK and CDR2 SYGVNS. V dropped 1 base and J dropped 2 bases, with 13 bases sitting between them. The CDR3 here is CASSEWSRGNTDTQYF. As DNA, the CDR3 is TGTGCCAGCAGTGAATGGAGTAGGGGGAACACAGATACGCAGTATTTT.

J is TRBJ2-7 and V is TRBV21-1; the table's D call TRBD1 went unverified against the DNA. TRBV21-1 constitutes a pseudogene. This CDR3 comprises 17 residues. The CDR3, as DNA: TGTGCCAGCAGCAAAGCGCTTTCCTTTGGGGACAGCTACGAGCAGTACTTC. Translating gives CASSKALSFGDSYEQYF.

V usage is TRBV18 and J usage is TRBJ1-5; D is possibly TRBD1 (5 bases). Germline values: CDR1 KGHSH, CDR2 LQKENI. The length of the CDR3 is 14 residues. V shed 3 bases and J shed 0 bases, with 6 bases lying between them. The CDR3 here is CASSPTDSNQPQHF. The DNA for the CDR3 is TGTGCCAGCTCACCGACAGATAGCAATCAGCCCCAGCATTTT.

The chain is built from TRBV7-8 and TRBJ2-1; D is unclear. The CDR3 contains 14 residues. V dropped 4 bases and J dropped 9 bases, with 16 bases sitting between them. The V gene's germline CDR1 is SGHVS and CDR2 FQNEAQ. This chain's CDR3 is CASSSSVIRAEQFF. The CDR3 DNA follows: TGTGCCAGCAGCTCGTCGGTTATTCGCGCTGAGCAGTTCTTC.

A word on this clone: The same CDR3 can be traced to other DNA sequences in this sample. V and J are TRBV7-2 and TRBJ1-2, with a possible D match to TRBD1 (6 bases). Trimming took off 0 bases at V and 2 bases at J, with 7 bases between the two ends. The CDR3 extends over 14 amino acids. CDR1 is SGHTA and CDR2 is FQGNSA in the germline V gene. The CDR3 DNA reads as TGTGCCAGCAGCTTAGCGCAGGGGAACTATGGCTACACCTTC. It encodes CASSLAQGNYGYTF.

V gene TRBV19 combines with J gene TRBJ1-2, with a weak D call TRBD1 (5 bases). There are 15 residues in the CDR3. CDR1 and CDR2 (germline): LNHDA, SQIVND (reference sequence). V lost 2 bases, J lost 2 bases, and 12 bases lay in between. The CDR3 protein is CASSITVAGNYGYTF. The DNA for the CDR3 is TGTGCCAGTAGTATAACAGTGGCAGGGAACTATGGCTACACCTTC.

This clone came up once. The chain employs TRBV11-1 and TRBJ1-2, with TRBD1 matching over 7 bases. Germline trimming cut 5 bases from V and 3 bases from J; bases unmatched to any gene: 9. Germline CDR1 reads SGHAT; CDR2 reads FQDESV (reference sequence). The CDR3 has 15 amino acids. The CDR3 spells CASSPRTGSHYGYTF. The CDR3 DNA is TGTGCCAGCAGCCCGCGGACAGGATCTCACTATGGCTACACCTTC.

V is TRBV28 and J is TRBJ1-5; 7 bases match TRBD1. J was trimmed by 6 bases and V by 3 bases; bases with no gene match: 17. The CDR3 has 18 amino acids. Germline assignment: CDR1 MDHEN and CDR2 SYDVKM. The CDR3 DNA reads TGTGCCAGCAGTTTCATCCCAACCACAGGGGTTGGGGGTCAGCCCCAGCATTTT. Residues: CASSFIPTTGVGGQPQHF.

The chain has TRBV27 and TRBJ2-6; 9 nucleotides match TRBD1. CDR3 size: 15 residues. Trimming cost V 7 bases and J 4 bases; bases outside gene matches: 5. In germline, CDR1 is MNHEY, CDR2 SMNVEV (reference sequence). CDR3 sequence (DNA): TGTGCCAGCACACTTGGGACAGGGGGGGCCAACGTCCTGACTTTC. Protein product: CASTLGTGGANVLTF.

The count of this clone is one. This chain uses TRBV11-2 with TRBJ1-6, with D possibly matching TRBD1 (6 bases). CDR3 length equals 17 residues. Germline V lookup: CDR1 SGHAT, CDR2 FQNNGV. V lost 6 bases and J lost 3, with 18 bases in between. The CDR3 nucleotides are TGTGCCAGCAGTTACTGGGACACACGCAACTATAATTCACCCCTCCACTTT. This encodes CASSYWDTRNYNSPLHF. Based on the CDR3 plus reference TRBV11-2 and TRBJ1-6, the full variable domain is EAGVAQSPRYKIIEKRQSVAFWCNPISGHATLYWYQQILGQGPKLLIQFQNNGVVDDSQLPKDRFSAERLKGVDSTLKIQPAKLEDSAVYLCASSYWDTRNYNSPLHFGNGTRLTVT.

Only a few counts were recorded for this clone. This sequence joins TRBV30 and TRBJ2-3; 10 bases align to TRBD2. The CDR3 loop spans 15 amino acids. V shed 5 bases and J 6 bases; nucleotides not matched to a gene: 11. Germline assignment: CDR1 GTSNPN and CDR2 SVGIG (reference sequence). The CDR3 spells CAWVNPSGGKDTQYF. The CDR3 DNA follows: TGTGCCTGGGTTAACCCTAGCGGGGGAAAGGATACGCAGTATTTT.

The rearrangement links TRBV19 to TRBJ2-5, with D possibly TRBD2 on 7 matching bases. The CDR3 sequence is 14 residues long. CDR1 is LNHDA, CDR2 SQIVND, per germline (reference sequence). V was pared by 10 bases and J by 1 base, with 16 bases between. The CDR3 loop is CATPRGGGQETQYF. In DNA, the CDR3 is TGTGCCACCCCGAGGGGAGGGGGCCAAGAGACCCAGTACTTC.

The chain carries TRBV4-2 and TRBJ1-2; TRBD1 matches at 8 bases. Germline CDR1 LGHNA, CDR2 YNFKEQ. V was pared by 4 bases and J by 6 bases, with 10 bases of the junction left unmatched. CDR3 size: 15 residues. The CDR3 is CASSLRQGYRDGYTF. The DNA for the CDR3 is TGTGCCAGCAGCCTCAGACAGGGGTATCGAGATGGCTACACCTTC.